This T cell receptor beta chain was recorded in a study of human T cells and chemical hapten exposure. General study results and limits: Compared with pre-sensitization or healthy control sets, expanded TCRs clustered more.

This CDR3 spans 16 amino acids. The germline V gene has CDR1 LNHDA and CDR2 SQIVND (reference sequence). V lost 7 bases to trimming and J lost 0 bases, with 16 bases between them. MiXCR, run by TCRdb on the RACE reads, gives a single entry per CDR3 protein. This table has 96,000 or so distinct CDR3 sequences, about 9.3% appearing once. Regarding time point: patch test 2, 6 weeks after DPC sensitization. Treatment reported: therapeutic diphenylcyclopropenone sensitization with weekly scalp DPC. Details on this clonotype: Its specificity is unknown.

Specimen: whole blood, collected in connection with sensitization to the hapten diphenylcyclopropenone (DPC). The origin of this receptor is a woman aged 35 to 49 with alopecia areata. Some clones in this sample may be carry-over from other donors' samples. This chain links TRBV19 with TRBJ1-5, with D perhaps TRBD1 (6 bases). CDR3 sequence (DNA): TGTGCCAGTACCCAGACAGGAGGCTATAGCAATCAGCCCCAGCATTTT. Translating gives CASTQTGGYSNQPQHF.